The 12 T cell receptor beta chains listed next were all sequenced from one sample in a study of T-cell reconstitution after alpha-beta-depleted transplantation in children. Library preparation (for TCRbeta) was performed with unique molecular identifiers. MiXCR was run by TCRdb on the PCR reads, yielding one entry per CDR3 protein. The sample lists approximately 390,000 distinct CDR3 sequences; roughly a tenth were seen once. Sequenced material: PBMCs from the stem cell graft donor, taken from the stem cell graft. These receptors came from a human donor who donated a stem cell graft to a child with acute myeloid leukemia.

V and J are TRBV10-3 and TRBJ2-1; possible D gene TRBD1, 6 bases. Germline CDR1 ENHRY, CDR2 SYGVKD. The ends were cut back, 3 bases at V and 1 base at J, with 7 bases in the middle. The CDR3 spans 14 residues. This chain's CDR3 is CAISDRGSYNEQFF. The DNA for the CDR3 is TGTGCCATCAGTGACAGGGGATCCTACAATGAGCAGTTCTTC.

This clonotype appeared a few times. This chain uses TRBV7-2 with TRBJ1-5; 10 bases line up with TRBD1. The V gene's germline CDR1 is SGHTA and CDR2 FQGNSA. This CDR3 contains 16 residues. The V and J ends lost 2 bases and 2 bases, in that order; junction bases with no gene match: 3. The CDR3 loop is CASSLPGTGGNQPQHF. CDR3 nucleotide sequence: TGTGCCAGCAGCTTACCGGGGACAGGGGGCAATCAGCCCCAGCATTTT.

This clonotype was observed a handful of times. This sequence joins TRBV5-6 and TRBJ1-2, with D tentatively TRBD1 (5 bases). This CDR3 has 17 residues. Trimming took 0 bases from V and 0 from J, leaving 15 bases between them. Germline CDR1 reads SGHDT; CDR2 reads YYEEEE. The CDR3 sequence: CASSLEGVGTSNYGYTF. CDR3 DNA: TGTGCCAGCAGCTTGGAAGGGGTAGGAACGTCTAACTATGGCTACACCTTC.

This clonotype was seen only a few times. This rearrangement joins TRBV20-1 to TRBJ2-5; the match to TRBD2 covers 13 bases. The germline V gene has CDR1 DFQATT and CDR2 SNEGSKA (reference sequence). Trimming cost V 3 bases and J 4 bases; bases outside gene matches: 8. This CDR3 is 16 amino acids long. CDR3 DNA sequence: TGCAGTGCTAGCCGGACTAGCGGGGGCTCATCAGAGACCCAGTACTTC. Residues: CSASRTSGGSSETQYF.

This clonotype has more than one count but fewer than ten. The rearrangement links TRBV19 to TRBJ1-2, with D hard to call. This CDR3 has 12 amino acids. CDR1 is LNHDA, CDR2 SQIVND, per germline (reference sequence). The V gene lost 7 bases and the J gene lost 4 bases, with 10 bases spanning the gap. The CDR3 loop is CASMEQIYGYTF. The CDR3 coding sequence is TGTGCCAGTATGGAACAAATCTATGGCTACACCTTC.

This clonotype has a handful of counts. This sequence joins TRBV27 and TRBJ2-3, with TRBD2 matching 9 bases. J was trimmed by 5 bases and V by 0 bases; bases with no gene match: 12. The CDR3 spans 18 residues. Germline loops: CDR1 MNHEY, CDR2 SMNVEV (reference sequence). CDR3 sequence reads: CASSLSNRLAGTGDTQYF. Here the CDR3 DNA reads TGTGCCAGCAGTTTATCAAATCGGCTAGCGGGGACGGGAGATACGCAGTATTTT.

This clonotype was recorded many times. The CDR3 reads CAISAGQYNEQFF. The CDR3 nucleotides are TGTGCCATCAGTGCAGGACAGTACAATGAGCAGTTCTTC. This chain links TRBV10-3 with TRBJ2-1, with D possibly TRBD1 on 6 matching bases. The V and J ends lost 4 bases and 4 bases respectively, with 8 bases between them. The CDR3 runs 13 residues. Germline V gene lookup returns CDR1 ENHRY and CDR2 SYGVKD.

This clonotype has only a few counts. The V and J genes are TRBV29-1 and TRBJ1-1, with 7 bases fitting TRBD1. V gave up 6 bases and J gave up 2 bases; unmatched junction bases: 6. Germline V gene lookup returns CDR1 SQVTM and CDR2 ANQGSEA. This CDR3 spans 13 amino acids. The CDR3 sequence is CSVGDRLNTEAFF. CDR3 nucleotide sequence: TGCAGCGTCGGGGACAGATTAAACACTGAAGCTTTCTTT.

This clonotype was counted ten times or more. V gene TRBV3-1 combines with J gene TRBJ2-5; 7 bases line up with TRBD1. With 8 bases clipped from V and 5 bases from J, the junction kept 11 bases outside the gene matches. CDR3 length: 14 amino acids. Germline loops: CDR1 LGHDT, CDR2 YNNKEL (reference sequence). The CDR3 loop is CASGNTGVKETQYF. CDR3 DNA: TGTGCCAGCGGCAACACAGGGGTCAAGGAGACCCAGTACTTC.

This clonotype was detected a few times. The CDR3 sequence is CASSYSSGSGNTIYF. For the CDR3, the DNA is TGTGCCAGCAGTTACTCTTCGGGATCTGGAAACACCATATATTTT. The V call is TRBV6-5, the J call TRBJ1-3; D is ambiguous. There are 15 residues in the CDR3. With 0 bases removed from V and 1 base from J, the gap between germline ends came to 7 bases. Germline V gives CDR1 MNHEY, CDR2 SVGAGI.

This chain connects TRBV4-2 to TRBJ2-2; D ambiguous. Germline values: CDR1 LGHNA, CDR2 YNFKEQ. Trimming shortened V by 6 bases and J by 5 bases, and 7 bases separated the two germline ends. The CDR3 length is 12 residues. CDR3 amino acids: CASRELTGELFF. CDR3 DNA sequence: TGTGCCAGCAGGGAGTTAACCGGGGAGCTGTTTTTT.

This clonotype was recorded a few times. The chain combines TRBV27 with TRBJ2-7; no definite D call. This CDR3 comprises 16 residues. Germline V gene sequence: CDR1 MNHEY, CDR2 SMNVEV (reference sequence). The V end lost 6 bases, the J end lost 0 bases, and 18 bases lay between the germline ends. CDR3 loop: CASSFLIGTSSYEQYF. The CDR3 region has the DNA TGTGCCAGCAGCTTTCTTATCGGTACGAGCTCCTACGAGCAGTACTTC.